This TCR beta chain comes out of a study of molecular identifiers for immune sequencing clone quantification. On this clonotype itself: What it binds is not known. A much larger clone differs by one base, so this may be a read error.

Using its own MiXCR run on the PCR reads, TCRdb lists one record per CDR3 protein. The sample lists around 100,000 distinct CDR3 sequences; 35% to 40% were seen once. CDR1 MDHEN and CDR2 SYDVKM come from the germline V gene. The V and J ends lost 6 bases and 9 bases respectively, with 27 bases between them. The CDR3 is made up of 17 amino acids. Overall study findings and caveats: Jurkat TCR RNA spiked in from one cell could reportedly be detected among about a million naive cells.

The V call is TRBV28, the J call TRBJ1-5; tentatively, D is TRBD1 (6 bases). Sequences were obtained from naive CD8+ T cells from blood, with Jurkat cell RNA spiked in. Stated subset: FACS-sorted CD8+CD4-CCR7+CD45RA+ naive T cells. The TCR originated in a human donor in good health. Some libraries in this study had Jurkat cell RNA spiked in. The CDR3 sequence is CASSSPSIGGQGLPQHF. The CDR3 nucleotides are TGTGCCAGCAGCTCCCCGTCCATCGGAGGGCAGGGGCTGCCCCAGCATTTT. Combining the CDR3 with reference TRBV28 and TRBJ1-5 gives the whole variable domain DVKVTQSSRYLVKRTGEKVFLECVQDMDHENMFWYRQDPGLGLRLIYFSYDVKMKEKGDIPEGYSVSREKKERFSLILESASTNQTSMYLCASSSPSIGGQGLPQHFGDGTRLSIL.